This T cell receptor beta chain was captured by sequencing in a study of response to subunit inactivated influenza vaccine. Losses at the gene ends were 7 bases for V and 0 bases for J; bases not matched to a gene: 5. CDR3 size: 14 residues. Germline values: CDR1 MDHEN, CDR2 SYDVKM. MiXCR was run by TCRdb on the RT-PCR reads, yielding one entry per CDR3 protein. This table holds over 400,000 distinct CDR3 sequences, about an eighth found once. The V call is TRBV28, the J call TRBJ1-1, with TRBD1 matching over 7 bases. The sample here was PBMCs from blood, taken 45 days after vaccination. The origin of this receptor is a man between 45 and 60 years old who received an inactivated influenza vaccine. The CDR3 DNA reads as TGTGCCAGCAAAATCGGGACAGTGAACACTGAAGCTTTCTTT. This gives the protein CASKIGTVNTEAFF. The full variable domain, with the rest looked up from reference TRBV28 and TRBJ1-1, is DVKVTQSSRYLVKRTGEKVFLECVQDMDHENMFWYRQDPGLGLRLIYFSYDVKMKEKGDIPEGYSVSREKKERFSLILESASTNQTSMYLCASKIGTVNTEAFFGQGTRLTVV.